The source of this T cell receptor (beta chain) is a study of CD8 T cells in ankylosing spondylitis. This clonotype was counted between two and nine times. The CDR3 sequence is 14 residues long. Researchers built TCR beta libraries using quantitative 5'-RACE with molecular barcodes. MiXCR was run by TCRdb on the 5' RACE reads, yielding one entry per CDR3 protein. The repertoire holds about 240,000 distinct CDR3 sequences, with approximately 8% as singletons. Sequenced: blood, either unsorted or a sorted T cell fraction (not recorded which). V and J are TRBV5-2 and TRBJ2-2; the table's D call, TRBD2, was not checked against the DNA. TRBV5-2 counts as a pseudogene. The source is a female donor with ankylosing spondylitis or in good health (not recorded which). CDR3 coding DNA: TGTGCCATGGGCCCCGGGCTATGGTCCGGGGAGCTGTTTTTT. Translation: CAMGPGLWSGELFF.